This TCR beta chain was found in a study of CD8 T cells in Susac syndrome. Germline CDR1 is SGHTA and CDR2 is FQGNSA. V was shortened by 5 bases and J by 0 bases, with 13 bases between the two germline ends. This CDR3 contains 15 residues. RNA totalling about 0.45 to 1 ug underwent reverse transcription with random hexamers. TCRdb ran MiXCR on the immunoSEQ multiplex PCR reads and lists one entry per CDR3 protein. The sample shows roughly 160,000 distinct CDR3 sequences, roughly 95% of them seen only once. Negative isolation was applied to CD8+ and CD4+ T cells, and FACS enrichment was applied to TEMRA cells.

V and J are TRBV7-2 and TRBJ1-1, with D unclear. The source is a human donor with Susac syndrome. Material for sequencing was CD4+ T cells from PBMCs. The CDR3 DNA reads as TGTGCCAGCAGCCCGTTGGGGATTATGAACACTGAAGCTTTCTTT. It specifies CASSPLGIMNTEAFF. Based on the CDR3 plus reference TRBV7-2 and TRBJ1-1, the full variable domain is GAGVSQSPSNKVTEKGKDVELRCDPISGHTALYWYRQSLGQGLEFLIYFQGNSAPDKSGLPSDRFSAERTGGSVSTLTIQRTQQEDSAVYLCASSPLGIMNTEAFFGQGTRLTVV.